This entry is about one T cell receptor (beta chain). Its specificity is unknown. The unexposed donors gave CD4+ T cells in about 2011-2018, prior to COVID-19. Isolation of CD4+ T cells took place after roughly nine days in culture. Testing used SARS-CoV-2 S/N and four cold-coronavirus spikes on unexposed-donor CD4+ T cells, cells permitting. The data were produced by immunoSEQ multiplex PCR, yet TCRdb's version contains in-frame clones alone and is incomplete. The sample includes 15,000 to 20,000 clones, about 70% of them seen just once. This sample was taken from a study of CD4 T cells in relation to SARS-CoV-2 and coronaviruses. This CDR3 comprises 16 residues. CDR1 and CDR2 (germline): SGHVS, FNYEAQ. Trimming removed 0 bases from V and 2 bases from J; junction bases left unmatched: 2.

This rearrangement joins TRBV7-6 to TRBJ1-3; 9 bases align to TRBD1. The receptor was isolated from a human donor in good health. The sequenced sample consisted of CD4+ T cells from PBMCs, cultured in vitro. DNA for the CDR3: TGTGCCAGCAGCTTAGCTACAGGGGGCACTGGAAACACCATATATTTT. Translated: CASSLATGGTGNTIYF. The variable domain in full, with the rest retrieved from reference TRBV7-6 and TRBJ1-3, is GAGVSQSPRYKVTKRGQDVALRCDPISGHVSLYWYRQALGQGPEFLTYFNYEAQQDKSGLPNDRFSAERPEGSISTLTIQRTEQRDSAMYRCASSLATGGTGNTIYFGEGSWLTVV.